Sequencing of this TCR beta chain was carried out in a study of blood T cell repertoires in COVID-19. On the study more broadly: There were acute and convalescent COVID-19 samples, and they came from the United States, Italy and Spain. Sample material is recorded as cDNA or gDNA derived from T cells, B-cell-depleted T cells, or PBMCs.

This CDR3 is 12 amino acids long. Trimming took 8 bases from V and 6 from J, leaving 11 bases between them. The germline V gene has CDR1 MNHNY and CDR2 SVGAGI (reference sequence). In the authors' methods: Scientists estimated how many nucleated cells there were by amplifying reference gene primers. The repertoire was sequenced with immunoSEQ multiplex PCR; TCRdb's copy has only in-frame clones and lacks some. V and J calls plus clone size are reproduced from that table; the DNA served to infer D and trimming. The top ten clones hold approximately 6.2% of a sample with 90,000 to 120,000 clones, 70% to 90% of them seen once.

Sample: peripheral blood. This TCR came from a man aged 50 to 59 with active or convalescent COVID-19. This chain uses TRBV6-6 with TRBJ2-1; possible D gene TRBD2, 6 bases. DNA for the CDR3: TGTGCCAGCCGCGCGGGGTTCAATGAGCAGTTCTTC. Its protein is CASRAGFNEQFF.